This entry is about one T cell receptor (beta chain). This sample is drawn from a study of blood T cell repertoires in COVID-19. On the study more broadly: The analysed material was cDNA or gDNA that came from T cells, B-cell-depleted T cells, or PBMCs.

Sequencing was performed with immunoSEQ multiplex PCR; in TCRdb, only in-frame clones are kept and a portion is missing. Among 140,000 to 150,000 clones listed, over 75% were seen once. The germline CDR1 and CDR2 sequences are MNHEY and SVGAGI. This CDR3 is built from 15 residues. The V end lost 6 bases, the J end lost 0 bases, and 15 bases lay between the germline ends. The source of this sequence is a woman in her 50s with acute or convalescent COVID-19. V is TRBV6-5 and J is TRBJ2-7; D is ambiguous. Sequenced material: peripheral blood. DNA of the CDR3: TGTGCCAGCAGCCCCTCGTTCAGAAGCTCCTACGAGCAGTACTTC. This codes for CASSPSFRSSYEQYF.